This T cell receptor beta chain appears in the sequencing data of a study of cytomegalovirus exposure and HLA in healthy donors. Study conclusions and caveats: Analysis was performed later, and it showed HLA-associated TCR beta chains to be more clonally expanded than equally common others. Testing in vitro showed a few CMV-associated chains specific for CMV antigens. It was taken for granted in presence/absence analyses that sequencing depth across donors was roughly uniform. TCR beta V segments were, for the most part, productive about 87% or about 30% of the time in an earlier analysis.

Points on this clone: Its antigen is undetermined.

The PCR was carried out with 60 Vbeta primers and 13 Jbeta primers. Only in-frame clones appear in the TCRdb table, and some are missing; sequencing was by immunoSEQ multiplex PCR. The data show some 180,000 clones, with roughly nine tenths seen just once and under 1.2% held by the top ten. The clonotype comes from a boy younger than 10 in good health and CMV-seronegative. Sequenced material: PBMCs.

CDR3 protein: CASSGGQGYEQYF. Written as DNA, the CDR3 is TGTGCCAGTAGTGGGGGACAGGGCTACGAGCAGTACTTC. The chain uses TRBV19 and TRBJ2-5; 9 nucleotides match TRBD1. The J call may be mistaken, given a closer DNA end match to TRBJ2-7. The CDR3 extends over 13 amino acids. CDR1 and CDR2 from the germline V gene are LNHDA and SQIVND (reference sequence).